This T cell receptor (beta chain) derives from a study of T cells after somatic rescue of genetic block (dated by TCRdb to 2020 to 2021). Study-wide context: The study assessed how robust, over the long term, a T-cell system was when the system had developed through somatic rescue of a genetic block in T-cell development.

Concerning this clone itself: There is no known antigen for this receptor. No base quality information exists; no much larger clone differs at one position.

Preparation of the library involved the immunoSEQ multiplex PCR assay. The table was pulled from immuneACCESS by TCRdb, which kept in-frame rearrangements only. Such tables lose some clones; where checked, under half of the loss comes from unresolved V genes, and the rest has no known cause. The sample contains 80,000 to 90,000 clones, over 80% of them found a single time. Under 2% of the sample comes from the top ten. Taken from the germline V gene (reference sequence), the CDR1 and CDR2 loops are LNHNV and YYDKDF. Trimming accounts for 3 bases at V and 6 bases at J, while the number of junction bases matched to no gene is 9. The CDR3 sequence holds 16 residues, the cysteine and phenylalanine included. The only DNA kept is the CDR3, 48 bases in frame from the first base.

The sequencing input was peripheral blood mononuclear cells (PBMCs). Recombination connected TRBV15 to TRBJ2-1; TRBD2 agrees with 9 junctional bases. The TCR sequence derives from a woman aged 18 to 35. The CDR3 region: CATSRDSGRRGNEQFF. The sequenced DNA is TGTGCCACCAGCAGGGATAGCGGGAGACGAGGCAATGAGCAGTTCTTC. The full variable domain, with segments outside the CDR3 supplied by the reference TRBV15 and TRBJ2-1 proteins, appears as DAMVIQNPRYQVTQFGKPVTLSCSQTLNHNVMYWYQQKSSQAPKLLFHYYDKDFNNEADTPDNFQSRRPNTSFCFLDIRSPGLGDTAMYLCATSRDSGRRGNEQFFGPGTRLTVL.